This TCR beta chain was identified during a study of radiotherapy plus CTLA-4 blockade in lung cancer. Study details: Across the patients, objective responses occurred in approximately 20%, and disease control in about 29%.

This clone was picked up one time. What it binds is not known. The study, taken as a whole, reports: TCR clones of tumor origin grew in blood after radiotherapy plus ipilimumab. Early clonal dynamics of blood T cells, together with interferon-beta, were reported as the best response predictor.

In chemo-refractory metastatic non-small-cell lung cancer, patients got ipilimumab CTLA-4 blockade together with focal radiation. Germline V CDR1 and CDR2: SGHNT, YYREEE (reference sequence). The CDR3 runs 11 residues. This table comes from immunoSEQ multiplex PCR, and its TCRdb copy is limited to in-frame clones, with some not included. Of roughly 59,000 clones in the sample, approximately 70% were seen once. The chain is built from TRBV5-4 and TRBJ2-5; D is uncertain. Gene TRBJ2-7 matches the end of the DNA better, so the J call may be wrong. This TCR derives from a human donor with non-small cell lung cancer whose response to radiotherapy plus ipilimumab could not be evaluated. Here the sequenced sample was peripheral blood, taken from a patient treated with radiotherapy plus ipilimumab. This CDR3 reads CASSLGYEQYF. For the CDR3, the DNA is TGTGCCAGCAGCTTGGGCTACGAGCAGTACTTC.